This TCR beta chain emerged from a study of OX40 agonist ivuxolimab in advanced cancers. Trimming stripped 2 bases from V and 7 bases from J, with 12 bases between. The CDR3 contains 15 residues. The germline V gene encodes CDR1 MDHEN and CDR2 SYDVKM. In its sample, this clone was seen once. Produced via immunoSEQ multiplex PCR; TCRdb's table is partial and in-frame only. The data hold 85,000 to 100,000 clones, with roughly nine tenths observed a single time. The TCR sequence derives from an adult with an advanced solid tumor such as melanoma, head and neck, liver or kidney cancer. The source was CD4+ or CD8+ T cells sorted from blood, collected in a trial of the OX40 agonist ivuxolimab. The chain combines TRBV28 with TRBJ1-6; D uncertain. In nucleotides, the CDR3 is TGTGCCAGCAGTTTAATACCAGGAGCGAATTCACCCCTCCACTTT. Residues: CASSLIPGANSPLHF.